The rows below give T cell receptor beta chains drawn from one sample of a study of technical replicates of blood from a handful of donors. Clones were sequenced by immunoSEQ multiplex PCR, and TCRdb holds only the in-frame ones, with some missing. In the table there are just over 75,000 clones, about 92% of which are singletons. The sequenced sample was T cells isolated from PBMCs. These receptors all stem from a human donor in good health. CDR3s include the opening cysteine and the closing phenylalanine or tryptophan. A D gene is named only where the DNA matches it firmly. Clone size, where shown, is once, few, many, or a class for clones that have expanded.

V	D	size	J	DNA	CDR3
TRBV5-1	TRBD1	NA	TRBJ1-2	TGCGCCAGCAGCTTGACTGGACAGGAGGCCTATGGCTACACCTTC	CASSLTGQEAYGYTF
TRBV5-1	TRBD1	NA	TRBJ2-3	TGCGCCAGCAGGTTGACAGGGGCCGGCACAGATACGCAGTATTTT	CASRLTGAGTDTQYF
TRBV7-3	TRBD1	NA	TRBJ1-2	TGTGCCAGCAGCTTAACCCCACAGGGGAACTATGGCTACACCTTC	CASSLTPQGNYGYTF
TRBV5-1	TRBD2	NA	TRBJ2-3	TGCGCCAGCAGCCTGAGGACTAGCGGGAGGAGGGCAGATACGCAGTATTTT	CASSLRTSGRRADTQYF
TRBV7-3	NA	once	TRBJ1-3	TGTGCCAGCAGCTTGGGACACTCTGGAAACACCATATATTTT	CASSLGHSGNTIYF
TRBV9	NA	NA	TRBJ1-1	TGTGCCAGCAGCCCCTACGCCAAGAACACTGAAGCTTTCTTT	CASSPYAKNTEAFF
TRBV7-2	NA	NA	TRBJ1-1	TGTGCCAGCAGCTTAATGCGATCCCTATACACTGAAGCTTTCTTT	CASSLMRSLYTEAFF
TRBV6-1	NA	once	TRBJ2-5	TGTGCCAGCAGGAGGGGCCGGACAGAACAAGAGACCCAGTACTTC	CASRRGRTEQETQYF
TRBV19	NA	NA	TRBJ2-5	TGTGCCACCTCTGACAGGCCTAACCAAGAGACCCAGTACTTC	CATSDRPNQETQYF
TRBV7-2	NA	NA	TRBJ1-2	TGTGCCAGCAGCTTCCAACCCACTGCCCCCACTACCTTC	CASSFQPTAPTTF
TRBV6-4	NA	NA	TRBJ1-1	TGTGCCAGCAGTGCAGAGCCGACAGTGAACACTGAAGCTTTCTTT	CASSAEPTVNTEAFF
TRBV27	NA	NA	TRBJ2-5	TGTGCCAGCAGTACGCGAGGCCCAGAGACCCAGTACTTC	CASSTRGPETQYF
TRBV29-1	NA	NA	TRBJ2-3	TGCAGCGTTGAAGATCGGGTTAGCTCTCTGTATTTT	CSVEDRVSSLYF
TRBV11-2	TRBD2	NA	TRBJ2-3	TGTGCCAGCAGCCACGGGACCGCGGGAGTTACGCAGTATTTT	CASSHGTAGVTQYF
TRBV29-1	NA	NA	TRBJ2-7	TGCAGCGTTGAAAGCCAGGGGCCCTACGAGCAGTACTTC	CSVESQGPYEQYF
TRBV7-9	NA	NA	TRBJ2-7	TGTGCCAGCCCACGCCGGGGGAGCTACGAGCAGTACTTC	CASPRRGSYEQYF
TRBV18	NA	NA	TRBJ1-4	TGTGCCAGCTCACCACGGGGGACTACGGCTGAAAAACTGTTTTTT	CASSPRGTTAEKLFF
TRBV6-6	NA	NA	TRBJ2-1	TGTGCCAGCAGCCACCTAAAAAATGAGCAGTTCTTC	CASSHLKNEQFF
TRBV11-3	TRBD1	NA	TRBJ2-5	TGTGCCAGCAGCGCTGGGACAGCGTCCGAAGAGACCCAGTACTTC	CASSAGTASEETQYF
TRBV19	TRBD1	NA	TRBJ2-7	TGTGCCAGTAGCCTTACAGGGGATCTCGAGCAGTACTTC	CASSLTGDLEQYF
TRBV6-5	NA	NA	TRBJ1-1	TGTGCCAGCACCTCTAGGTGGAGGGGCCGAACTGAAGCTTTCTTT	CASTSRWRGRTEAFF
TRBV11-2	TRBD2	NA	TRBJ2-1	TGTGCCAGCAGCTTAGCCAGCGGGACGTACAATGAGCAGTTCTTC	CASSLASGTYNEQFF
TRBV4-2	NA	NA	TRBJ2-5	TGTGCCAGCAGCCAGCGGACAGGCCCTGCGGGGGAGACCCAGTACTTC	CASSQRTGPAGETQYF
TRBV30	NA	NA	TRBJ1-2	TGTGCCTGGGGGGGCCTGAACTTAGGCTACACCTTC	CAWGGLNLGYTF
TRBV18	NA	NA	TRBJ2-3	TGTGCCAGCTCACCACCCGAGGGCGACACAGATACGCAGTATTTT	CASSPPEGDTDTQYF
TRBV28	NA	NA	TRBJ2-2	TGTGCCAGCAGTTTTTTGGGAGACGGGGACACCGGGGAGCTGTTTTTT	CASSFLGDGDTGELFF
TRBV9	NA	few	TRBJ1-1	TGTGCCAGCAGCGTTCAAACTTTCTTT	CASSVQTFF
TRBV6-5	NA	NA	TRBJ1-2	TGTGCCAGCAGTTTGGGAGCAAACTATGGCTACACCTTC	CASSLGANYGYTF
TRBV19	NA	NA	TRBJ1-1	TGTGCCAGTAGTATAAAGGGGATGAACACTGAAGCTTTCTTT	CASSIKGMNTEAFF
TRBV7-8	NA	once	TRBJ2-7	TGTGCCAGCAGCCCCCGAAGGGGAGGTGAGCAGTACTTC	CASSPRRGGEQYF
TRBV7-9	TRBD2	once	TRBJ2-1	TGTGCCAGCAGCTTAATGGTAGCGGGAGAAGTATTCTTC	CASSLMVAGEVFF
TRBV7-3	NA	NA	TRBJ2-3	TGTGCCAGCAGCTCCACGAGGGTCACAGATACGCAGTATTTT	CASSSTRVTDTQYF
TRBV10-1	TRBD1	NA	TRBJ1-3	TGCGCCAGTCGACAGGGGGCCCCTGGAAACACCATATATTTT	CASRQGAPGNTIYF
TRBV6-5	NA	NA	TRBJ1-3	TGTGCCAGCAGTCAAGACAGGCTCTCTGGAAACACCATATATTTT	CASSQDRLSGNTIYF
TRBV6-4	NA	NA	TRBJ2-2	TGTGCCAGCAGTGACGGACAGAACACCGGGGAGCTGTTTTTT	CASSDGQNTGELFF
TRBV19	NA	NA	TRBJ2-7	TGTGCCAGTAGTCCCCAGAGGAGCTCCTACGAGCAGTACTTC	CASSPQRSSYEQYF
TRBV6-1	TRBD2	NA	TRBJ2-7	TGTGCCAGCAGCCAACTGGGGGGGTCCTACGAGCAGTACTTC	CASSQLGGSYEQYF
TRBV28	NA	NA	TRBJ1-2	TGTGCCAGCAGTTTGAGGGAGTTCGTGGACTATGGCTACACCTTC	CASSLREFVDYGYTF
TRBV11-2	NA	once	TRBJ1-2	TGTGCCAGCAGCTTTGGTCGGAGCAACTATGGCTACACCTTC	CASSFGRSNYGYTF
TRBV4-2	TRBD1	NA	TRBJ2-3	TGTGCCAGCAGCCAGATATTGAGGACAGGCCGAGGGACAGATACGCAGTATTTT	CASSQILRTGRGTDTQYF
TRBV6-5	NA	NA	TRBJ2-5	TGTGCCAGCAGTCGCGGGTACCAAGAGACCCAGTACTTC	CASSRGYQETQYF
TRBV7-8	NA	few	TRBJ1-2	TGTGCCAGCAGCTTAGCACAGGGCAACTATGGCTACACCTTC	CASSLAQGNYGYTF
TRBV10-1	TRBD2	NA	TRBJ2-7	TGCGCCAGCAGTGAGGGGGGACTAGCGACCCACGAGCAGTACTTC	CASSEGGLATHEQYF
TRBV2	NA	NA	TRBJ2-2	TGTGCCAGCTTCCAGTCAGCCGGGGAGCTGTTTTTT	CASFQSAGELFF
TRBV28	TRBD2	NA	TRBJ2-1	TGTGCCAGCAGTAGGCAGCGGGAGGGCCTTTACAATGAGCAGTTCTTC	CASSRQREGLYNEQFF
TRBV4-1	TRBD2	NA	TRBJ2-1	TGCGCCAGCAGCCAAGATGCAGAAGGAGGGACTATTGAGCAGTTCTTC	CASSQDAEGGTIEQFF
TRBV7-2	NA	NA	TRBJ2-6	TGTGCCAGCAGCTTAGTACACCTCTCTGGGGCCAACGTCCTGACTTTC	CASSLVHLSGANVLTF
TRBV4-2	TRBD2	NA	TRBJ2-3	TGTGCCAGCAGCCAAGAGGAGGGGAGGGGCGCAGATACGCAGTATTTT	CASSQEEGRGADTQYF
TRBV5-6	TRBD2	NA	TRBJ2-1	TGTGCCAGCAGCTTGGGACTAGCGGGAGCCTACAATGAGCAGTTCTTC	CASSLGLAGAYNEQFF
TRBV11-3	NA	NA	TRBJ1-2	TGTGCCAGCAGCTTAGGCTATACAGGGTTGGATGGCTACACCTTC	CASSLGYTGLDGYTF
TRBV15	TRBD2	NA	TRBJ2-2	TGTGCCACCAGCAGAGGACTAGCGAATACCGGGGAGCTGTTTTTT	CATSRGLANTGELFF
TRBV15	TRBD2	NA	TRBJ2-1	TGTGCCACCAGCAGGGAACTAGCGGGTAATGAGCAGTTCTTC	CATSRELAGNEQFF
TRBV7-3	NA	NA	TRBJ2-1	TGTGCCAGCAGCACCGGACCAAGGAGGGAGCAGTTCTTC	CASSTGPRREQFF
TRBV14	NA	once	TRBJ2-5	TGTGCCAGCAGCCAAGACAGGGAACAAGAGACCCAGTACTTC	CASSQDREQETQYF
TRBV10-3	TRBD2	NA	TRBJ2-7	TGTGCCATCAGGACTAGCGGGAGTATTACAGACGAGCAGTACTTC	CAIRTSGSITDEQYF
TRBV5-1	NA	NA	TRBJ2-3	TGCGCCAGCTCCCTACCACGCGGGAACCTTGGAGATACGCAGTATTTT	CASSLPRGNLGDTQYF
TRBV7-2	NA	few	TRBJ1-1	TGTGCCAGCAGCCCGGGACACGGGAACACTGAAGCTTTCTTT	CASSPGHGNTEAFF